This passage covers 29 T cell receptor beta chains from one sample sequenced in a study of early T cells in non-severe SARS-CoV-2 infection (dated by TCRdb to about 2021). The library was produced with 5' RACE. For sequencing, a NextSeq 500 was employed. Using fastp trimming at Q25 and MiXCR clonotype assembly, TCRdb reanalyzed the public sequencing data and kept in-frame beta chains. Each entry merges the rows of one CDR3 protein and shows their most common DNA and genes. In this sample the table shows approximately 30,000 distinct CDR3 sequences, approximately 7.1% of which occur a single time. About 13% of the sample comes from the top ten. The sequencing here drew on whole blood, taken at baseline. The receptors were sampled from an adult who was a healthcare worker with PCR-confirmed SARS-CoV-2 infection or an uninfected control (not recorded which).

This clonotype was seen ten or more times. This chain joins TRBV6-2 or TRBV6-3 and TRBJ2-7, with D possibly matching TRBD2 (6 bases). The CDR3 spans 15 residues. Germline V gene data show CDR1 as MNHEY and CDR2 as SVGEGT. V lost 2 bases and J 1 base, leaving 12 bases between the germline ends. The CDR3 region is CASSYPGRRSYEQYV. In DNA form, the CDR3 reads TGTGCCAGCAGTTACCCCGGGAGACGGTCCTACGAGCAGTACGTC.

V and J are TRBV27 and TRBJ2-5; no clear D gene. Trimming took off 6 bases at V and 3 bases at J, with 11 bases between the two ends. CDR1 and CDR2 from the germline V gene are MNHEY and SMNVEV (reference sequence). This CDR3 has 13 amino acids. The DNA for the CDR3 is TGTGCCAGCAGCCCTTGGGCGGAAGAGACCCAGTACTTC. This sequence encodes CASSPWAEETQYF.

The gene calls are TRBV7-2 and TRBJ2-3; D uncertain. Deletions cut 5 bases from V and 2 bases from J, with 14 bases between. The CDR3 is 15 residues long. Germline V gene lookup returns CDR1 SGHTA and CDR2 FQGNSA. In nucleotides, the CDR3 is TGTGCCAGCAGCCAACTAAGACACTACACAGATACGCAGTATTTT. It specifies CASSQLRHYTDTQYF.

The chain couples TRBV6-2 or TRBV6-3 to TRBJ2-7, with 7 bases matching TRBD1. The V gene's germline CDR1 is MNHEY and CDR2 SVGEGT. CDR3 length: 18 residues. V lost 0 bases, J lost 1 base, and 12 bases stayed unmatched. CDR3 bases: TGTGCCAGCAGTTACTCACCCGCCGGGACAGAAAAATCCTACGAGCAGTACGTC. This gives the protein CASSYSPAGTEKSYEQYV.

There are many counts of this clonotype. V and J are TRBV20-1 and TRBJ2-1; TRBD2 matches at 10 bases. The V segment lost 3 bases and the J segment 6 bases; nucleotides outside the gene matches: 11. Per the germline V gene, CDR1 is DFQATT and CDR2 is SNEGSKA (reference sequence). CDR3 length equals 16 residues. CDR3 sequence reads: CSARSSAGGPVNEQFF. The CDR3 DNA is TGCAGTGCTAGGTCGTCAGCGGGAGGGCCGGTCAATGAGCAGTTCTTC.

This clonotype was detected a few times. A single base separates this from a much larger clone, so it may be a read error. This sequence joins TRBV28 and TRBJ1-2; maybe TRBD1 (5 bases). V dropped 6 bases and J dropped 1 base, with 15 bases sitting between them. This CDR3 is built from 15 residues. The germline V gene has CDR1 MDHEN and CDR2 SYDVKM. DNA of the CDR3: TGTGCCAGCAGCCTGACAGAGATTCTTAACTATGGCTACACCTTC. Its translation: CASSLTEILNYGYTF.

In this sample, this clonotype turned up a few times. The chain has TRBV27 and TRBJ2-1, with D possibly being TRBD1 (5 bases). The V gene lost 6 bases and the J gene lost 10 bases, with 16 bases spanning the gap. The CDR3 sequence is 13 residues long. Germline V gene lookup returns CDR1 MNHEY and CDR2 SMNVEV (reference sequence). The CDR3 region is CASRRNRYDEQFF. The CDR3 region has the DNA TGTGCCAGCAGGCGAAACAGGTACGACGAGCAGTTCTTC.

V gene TRBV21-1 combines with J gene TRBJ2-7; TRBD2 reflects the table's D call only, with no check against the DNA. TRBV21-1 is tagged as a pseudogene. This CDR3 is built from 18 residues. The CDR3 region has the DNA TGTGCCAGCAGCAAAGCCCCTAAGCCTAGCGGGAGTGTCCACGAGCAGTACTTC. Protein product: CASSKAPKPSGSVHEQYF.

The V call is TRBV5-6, the J call TRBJ2-7; 7 nucleotides line up with TRBD2. The CDR3 spans 16 residues. Trimming took 1 base from V and 0 from J; bases not matched to a gene: 7. Germline V gene sequence: CDR1 SGHDT, CDR2 YYEEEE. CDR3 bases: TGTGCCAGCAGCTTGCCGGGAGCGGGAACCTCCTACGAGCAGTACTTC. It translates to CASSLPGAGTSYEQYF.

This clonotype was counted ten times or more. The chain uses TRBV7-9 and TRBJ1-1; 10 nucleotides align to TRBD1. The CDR3 runs 14 residues. V lost 3 bases, J lost 5 bases, and 3 bases stayed unmatched. From germline, CDR1 is SEHNR and CDR2 FQNEAQ (reference sequence). This chain's CDR3 is CASSLTGGMTEAFF. CDR3 nucleotide sequence: TGTGCCAGCAGCTTGACAGGGGGCATGACTGAAGCTTTCTTT.

This clonotype was observed a handful of times. V gene TRBV7-2 combines with J gene TRBJ2-3; perhaps TRBD2 as D (7 bases). V was cut by 4 bases and J by 6 bases, with 14 bases left in between. CDR3 size: 14 residues. Germline assignment: CDR1 SGHTA and CDR2 FQGNSA. Here the CDR3 reads CASSSLGGGDTQYF. Here the CDR3 DNA reads TGTGCCAGCAGCTCCCTAGGGGGAGGGGATACGCAGTATTTT.

This clonotype was seen many times. The CDR3 here is CASSSTTRHASYEQYV. CDR3 DNA sequence: TGTGCCAGCAGCTCCACGACACGCCACGCATCCTACGAGCAGTACGTC. This rearrangement joins TRBV7-9 to TRBJ2-7; D gene uncertain. CDR1 is SEHNR and CDR2 is FQNEAQ in the germline V gene (reference sequence). There are 16 residues in the CDR3. V lost 4 bases to trimming and J lost 1 base, with 17 bases between them.

This clonotype was detected only a few times. V and J are TRBV5-1 and TRBJ2-5; D gene uncertain. V lost 0 bases, J lost 7 bases, and 7 bases lay in between. The CDR3 runs to 12 residues. Germline V gives CDR1 SGHRS, CDR2 YFSETQ. As DNA, the CDR3 is TGCGCCAGCAGCTTGGACTCCGGGACCCAGTACTTC. It codes for CASSLDSGTQYF.

This clonotype was recorded at least ten times. This sequence joins TRBV7-3 and TRBJ2-2; D is possibly TRBD1 (6 bases). This CDR3 region has 16 residues. The V end was cut by 2 bases, the J end by 6 bases, with 16 bases between. Germline V gives CDR1 SGHTA, CDR2 FQGTGA. This chain's CDR3 is CASSLGGTGSSGELFF. In DNA, the CDR3 is TGTGCCAGCAGCTTAGGTGGCACAGGGAGCTCCGGGGAGCTGTTTTTT.

At least ten counts were recorded for this clonotype. This chain links TRBV18 with TRBJ2-7, with 8 bases that match TRBD1. There are 16 residues in the CDR3. The V gene's germline CDR1 is KGHSH and CDR2 LQKENI. Unmatched junction bases numbered 10, after V lost 2 bases and J lost 4 bases. The CDR3 DNA follows: TGTGCCAGCTCACCAGCCGGGACAGGCCAGTTATACGAGCAGTACTTC. Protein: CASSPAGTGQLYEQYF.

This clonotype has a count of ten or more. This chain connects TRBV3-1 to TRBJ2-5; TRBD2 agrees at 8 bases. In germline, CDR1 is LGHDT, CDR2 YNNKEL (reference sequence). After removal of 4 bases from V and 5 bases from J, the junction contained 12 bases not matched to a gene. This CDR3 has 16 amino acids. For the CDR3, the DNA is TGTGCCAGCAGCCCACTAACCGGACTAGCCACGGAGACCCAGTACTTC. It translates to CASSPLTGLATETQYF.

Many counts were recorded for this clonotype. V usage is TRBV7-2 and J usage is TRBJ2-1; 12 bases fit TRBD2. V was clipped by 5 bases and J by 3 bases; unmatched bases: 2. This CDR3 is 15 amino acids long. Germline V CDR1 and CDR2: SGHTA, FQGNSA. CDR3 DNA sequence: TGTGCCAGCAGCAAACTAGCGGGGGGCTACAATGAGCAGTTCTTC. Translated: CASSKLAGGYNEQFF.

This chain links TRBV20-1 with TRBJ2-1; 8 positions match TRBD1. Germline CDR1 and CDR2: DFQATT and SNEGSKA (reference sequence). V dropped 1 base and J dropped 0; count of bases not matched to a gene: 2. CDR3 size: 15 residues. The CDR3 sequence is CSARAQGDSYNEQFF. CDR3 sequence (DNA): TGCAGTGCTAGAGCACAGGGGGACTCCTACAATGAGCAGTTCTTC.

This clonotype showed up just a few times. This chain links TRBV6-5 with TRBJ2-7; 10 nucleotides agree with TRBD2. CDR3 length equals 17 residues. Germline V gives CDR1 MNHEY, CDR2 SVGAGI. V shed 0 bases and J 2 bases; nucleotides not matched to a gene: 7. CDR3 bases: TGTGCCAGCAGTTACTCAGGGCTAGCGGGGGTTGCCTACGAGCAGTACTTC. It yields the protein CASSYSGLAGVAYEQYF.

This clonotype was seen more than once but under ten times. The rearrangement links TRBV11-3 to TRBJ2-1; 7 bases agree with TRBD2. Trimming cost V 5 bases and J 3 bases; bases outside gene matches: 7. This CDR3 has 15 residues. Germline V CDR1 and CDR2: SGHNT, YENEEA. The chain's CDR3 is CASSERDWNYNEQFF. For the CDR3, the DNA is TGTGCCAGCAGCGAGCGGGACTGGAACTACAATGAGCAGTTCTTC.

This clonotype was detected only a few times. The chain uses TRBV10-3 and TRBJ2-7; 10 bases map to TRBD1. This CDR3 region has 13 residues. CDR1 and CDR2 from the germline V gene are ENHRY and SYGVKD. The junction had 6 bases not matched to a gene; V was cut back by 7 bases and J by 6 bases. The CDR3 DNA is TGTGCCATCACCCGGGACAGGGGTCCCGAGCAGTACTTC. Its translation is CAITRDRGPEQYF.

This clonotype showed up many times. The V and J genes are TRBV12-3 or TRBV12-4 and TRBJ2-3; D gene uncertain. This CDR3 has 14 residues. Trimming took off 3 bases at V and 2 bases at J, with 9 bases between the two ends. The CDR3 here is CASSLVDPTDTQYF. The DNA of the CDR3 is TGTGCCAGCAGTTTGGTCGACCCCACAGATACGCAGTATTTT.

In its sample, this clonotype was seen a few times. The genes are TRBV6-4 and TRBJ2-3; D not certain. Trimming pared 4 bases from V and 0 bases from J, leaving 8 bases between. This CDR3 comprises 14 residues. Germline-derived CDR1 and CDR2 are MRHNA and SNTAGT. CDR3 residues: CASSASSSTDTQYF. DNA of the CDR3: TGTGCCAGCAGTGCTAGTTCTAGCACAGATACGCAGTATTTT.

The chain employs TRBV20-1 and TRBJ1-1, with D uncertain. Germline V gene lookup returns CDR1 DFQATT and CDR2 SNEGSKA (reference sequence). This CDR3 comprises 12 residues. CDR3 nucleotides: TGCAGGATAGACGGACTGAACACTGAAGCTTTCTTT. Protein product: CRIDGLNTEAFF.

This clonotype occurred a few times. The chain carries TRBV12-3 or TRBV12-4 and TRBJ1-1; tentatively, D is TRBD1 (5 bases). The CDR3 is 13 residues long. Trimming left V 6 bases short and J 2 bases short, with 10 bases between. The CDR3 sequence: CASSYRINTEAFF. The CDR3 DNA is TGTGCCAGCAGCTACAGGATTAACACTGAAGCTTTCTTT.

This clonotype showed up many times. The J gene is TRBJ2-7, the V gene TRBV21-1; the table gives TRBD1 as D, unverified against the DNA. TRBV21-1 is assigned pseudogene status. This CDR3 is built from 16 residues. DNA for the CDR3: TGTGCCAGCAGCGTCTTTAGGGGGCAAGGCCTCTACGAGCAGTACTTC. Its protein is CASSVFRGQGLYEQYF.

This clonotype was seen repeatedly, ten times or more. This sequence joins TRBV29-1 and TRBJ2-1, with TRBD1 matching 9 bases. CDR3 size: 15 residues. Germline CDR1 and CDR2: SQVTM and ANQGSEA. Trimming removed 7 bases from V and 6 bases from J; junction bases left unmatched: 13. CDR3 residues: CSAGPGQGVGNEQFF. DNA for the CDR3: TGCAGCGCCGGGCCGGGACAGGGTGTCGGCAATGAGCAGTTCTTC.

This clonotype was counted only a few times. The chain joins TRBV20-1 to TRBJ2-2; D might be TRBD2 (5 bases). The CDR3 runs 12 residues. With 2 bases removed from V and 7 bases from J, the gap between germline ends came to 8 bases. CDR1 is DFQATT and CDR2 is SNEGSKA in the germline V gene (reference sequence). The CDR3 DNA reads as TGCAGTGCTAGACCGGGAATCGGGGAGCTGTTTTTT. It translates to CSARPGIGELFF.

This clonotype showed up many times. The chain is built from TRBV7-9 and TRBJ2-3, with D possibly matching TRBD2 (6 bases). The CDR3 extends over 16 amino acids. V lost 5 bases to trimming and J lost 1 base, with 16 bases between them. Germline lookup yields CDR1 SEHNR and CDR2 FQNEAQ (reference sequence). DNA for the CDR3: TGTGCCAGCAGCCCAACGGTTGGAGGGGGCACAGATACGCAGTATTTT. Encoded protein: CASSPTVGGGTDTQYF.